In this sample, the clone carrying this T cell receptor beta chain turned up a few times. TCRdb re-derived calls from the 5' RACE reads in MiXCR, one entry per CDR3 protein. The table lists hundreds of thousands of distinct CDR3 sequences, approximately 15% of them singletons. The record originates from a study of T-cell memory formation after mild COVID-19. The germline V gene encodes CDR1 ENHRY and CDR2 SYGVKD. This CDR3 is 14 amino acids long. The junction had 4 bases not matched to a gene; V was cut back by 4 bases and J by 3 bases. The sequence was collected from a man aged 18-30 years who had mild COVID-19 (a few samples of this study predate the infection). Cell type and time point are not known. The sequencing sample was made of PBMCs or a T cell subset sorted from them (not recorded which). The chain is built from TRBV10-3 and TRBJ2-7; 9 bases fit TRBD1. As DNA, the CDR3 is TGTGCCATCAGTGGGGACAGGGCGGTCTACGAGCAGTACTTC. This sequence encodes CAISGDRAVYEQYF.